The entry that follows covers one T cell receptor (beta chain) sequence. The antigen is not known. At one end, the junction sequence differs from germline, possibly due to a read error. CD4+ or CD8+ T cells at a count of about 1 million served as input for the sorted libraries. TCRdb reprocessed the 5' RACE reads via MiXCR and lists one record per CDR3 protein. The sample contains approximately 41,000 distinct CDR3 sequences, approximately 15% of which appear only once. The data belong to a study of neurological immune-mediated disorders. CDR1 is LGHDT, CDR2 YNNKEL, per germline (reference sequence). The CDR3 length is 14 residues. Findings and caveats of the study: No CDR3 amino acid sequences recurred among expanded clones across subjects, suggesting private repertoires in all groups.

The source of this sequence is a woman in her sixties with HTLV-1-associated myelopathy (HAM/TSP). Material: CD4+ T cells from blood. The chain recombines TRBV3-1 with TRBJ2-2; weak D call: TRBD2 (5 bases). The CDR3 DNA reads as TGTGCCAGCAGCCCATCTCGTGCGGCCGGGGATCTGTTTTTT. It translates to CASSPSRAAGDLFF. Full variable domain (missing parts from reference TRBV3-1 and TRBJ2-2): DTAVSQTPKYLVTQMGNDKSIKCEQNLGHDTMYWYKQDSKKFLKIMFSYNNKELIINETVPNRFSPKSPDKAHLNLHINSLELGDSAVYFCASSPSRAAGDLFFGEGSRLTVL.